The 14 T cell receptor beta chains given below trace back to one sample, sequenced in a study of OX40 agonist ivuxolimab in advanced cancers. Profiled with immunoSEQ multiplex PCR; TCRdb holds only in-frame clones, not every one. The data show around 80,000 clones, 85% seen once. The sequenced sample was CD4+ or CD8+ T cells sorted from blood, obtained in a trial of the OX40 agonist ivuxolimab. The receptor source for this set is an adult with an advanced solid tumor such as melanoma, head and neck, liver or kidney cancer.

This chain uses TRBV5-6 with TRBJ1-4; 7 nucleotides align to TRBD1. Germline trimming cut 4 bases from V and 0 bases from J; bases unmatched to any gene: 12. The germline CDR1 and CDR2 sequences are SGHDT and YYEEEE. The CDR3 totals 18 residues. CDR3 region: CASSPWDSLFATNEKLFF. In nucleotides, the CDR3 is TGTGCCAGCAGCCCATGGGACAGTCTCTTTGCAACTAATGAAAAACTGTTTTTT. Based on the CDR3 plus reference TRBV5-6 and TRBJ1-4, the full variable domain is DAGVTQSPTHLIKTRGQQVTLRCSPKSGHDTVSWYQQALGQGPQFIFQYYEEEERQRGNFPDRFSGHQFPNYSSELNVNALLLGDSALYLCASSPWDSLFATNEKLFFGSGTQLSVL.

V is TRBV14 and J is TRBJ1-1; no clear D. The CDR3 extends over 15 amino acids. The V gene's germline CDR1 is SGHDN and CDR2 FVKESK. The V and J ends lost 0 bases and 2 bases respectively, with 10 bases between them. As DNA, the CDR3 is TGTGCCAGCAGCCAAGATGATAATCGAAACACTGAAGCTTTCTTT. As protein: CASSQDDNRNTEAFF.

This clone was detected only a few times. This sample also contains other DNA sequences that code for the same CDR3. The chain carries TRBV18 and TRBJ1-1, with TRBD1 matching over 7 bases. From germline, CDR1 is KGHSH and CDR2 LQKENI. Trimming took 3 bases from V and 1 from J; bases not matched to a gene: 2. The CDR3 extends over 14 amino acids. CDR3 in amino acids: CASSPTGWNTEAFF. For the CDR3, the DNA is TGTGCCAGCTCACCGACAGGGTGGAACACTGAAGCTTTCTTT.

The chain couples TRBV5-4 to TRBJ2-3, with 10 bases fitting TRBD2. This CDR3 is 16 amino acids long. Trimming took 7 bases from V and 0 from J; bases not matched to a gene: 8. Looked up from germline, CDR1 is SGHNT and CDR2 is YYREEE (reference sequence). CDR3 bases: TGTGCCAGCCGAGCCACTAGCGGGGCTAGCACAGATACGCAGTATTTT. It encodes CASRATSGASTDTQYF.

The V and J genes are TRBV11-2 and TRBJ2-1; 8 nucleotides match TRBD2. CDR1 and CDR2 from the germline V gene are SGHAT and FQNNGV. This CDR3 has 17 residues. The J segment lost 4 bases and the V segment lost 3 bases, leaving 11 bases of the junction unmatched. CDR3 sequence reads: CASSFWSSGAPYNEQFF. DNA for the CDR3: TGTGCCAGCAGCTTTTGGAGTAGCGGGGCTCCTTACAATGAGCAGTTCTTC. Full variable domain (missing parts from reference TRBV11-2 and TRBJ2-1): EAGVAQSPRYKIIEKRQSVAFWCNPISGHATLYWYQQILGQGPKLLIQFQNNGVVDDSQLPKDRFSAERLKGVDSTLKIQPAKLEDSAVYLCASSFWSSGAPYNEQFFGPGTRLTVL.

This clone was counted only a few times. The rearrangement links TRBV28 to TRBJ2-1; 13 nucleotides align to TRBD2. The length of the CDR3 is 16 residues. CDR1 MDHEN and CDR2 SYDVKM come from the germline V gene. V dropped 9 bases and J dropped 1; count of bases not matched to a gene: 6. CDR3 protein: CASRTSGSPSYNEQFF. The CDR3 nucleotides read TGTGCCAGTCGGACTAGCGGGAGTCCGTCCTACAATGAGCAGTTCTTC.

The J gene is TRBJ2-7, the V gene TRBV10-3, with D tentatively TRBD2 (5 bases). Germline V gene data show CDR1 as ENHRY and CDR2 as SYGVKD. The ends were cut back, 5 bases at V and 2 bases at J, with 16 bases in the middle. The CDR3 extends over 15 amino acids. Here the CDR3 DNA reads TGTGCCATCAGTACGCTCCGGGGTGAGACCTACGAGCAGTACTTC. Amino acid sequence: CAISTLRGETYEQYF.

The chain is built from TRBV7-8 and TRBJ1-2; D ambiguous. V was pared by 4 bases and J by 0 bases, with 9 bases between. Germline V gene sequence: CDR1 SGHVS, CDR2 FQNEAQ. This CDR3 has 14 amino acids. The CDR3 coding sequence is TGTGCCAGCAGCTCCTGGACGGCTAACTATGGCTACACCTTC. This gives the protein CASSSWTANYGYTF. Full variable domain (rest looked up from reference TRBV7-8 and TRBJ1-2): GAGVSQSPRYKVAKRGQDVALRCDPISGHVSLFWYQQALGQGPEFLTYFQNEAQLDKSGLPSDRFFAERPEGSVSTLKIQRTQQEDSAVYLCASSSWTANYGYTFGSGTRLTVV.

In regard to this clone: The identical CDR3 is also encoded by other nucleotide sequences in the sample. This rearrangement joins TRBV18 to TRBJ1-5; 9 bases line up with TRBD1. The junction had 4 bases not matched to a gene; V was cut back by 3 bases and J by 4 bases. The CDR3 totals 15 residues. Germline V gene sequence: CDR1 KGHSH, CDR2 LQKENI. CDR3 loop: CASSPDRGGNQPQHF. As DNA, the CDR3 is TGTGCCAGCTCACCGGACAGGGGCGGGAATCAGCCCCAGCATTTT.

The chain couples TRBV25-1 to TRBJ2-3; 7 nucleotides line up with TRBD1. This CDR3 contains 15 residues. Losses at the gene ends were 4 bases for V and 4 bases for J; bases not matched to a gene: 8. Per germline, CDR1 MGHDK and CDR2 SYGVNS. The CDR3 region is CASSVGRGSADTQYF. DNA of the CDR3: TGTGCCAGCAGTGTTGGCAGGGGGTCGGCAGATACGCAGTATTTT. Full variable domain (rest looked up from reference TRBV25-1 and TRBJ2-3): EADIYQTPRYLVIGTGKKITLECSQTMGHDKMYWYQQDPGMELHLIHYSYGVNSTEKGDLSSESTVSRIRTEHFPLTLESARPSHTSQYLCASSVGRGSADTQYFGPGTRLTVL.

The chain recombines TRBV7-9 with TRBJ1-2; tentatively, D is TRBD1 (6 bases). The CDR3 spans 13 residues. The germline gives CDR1 SEHNR, CDR2 FQNEAQ (reference sequence). Trimming took off 4 bases at V and 4 bases at J, with 10 bases between the two ends. In nucleotides, the CDR3 is TGTGCCAGCAGCTCCTCAGGGGTCTATGGCTACACCTTC. Its translation: CASSSSGVYGYTF.

The V gene is TRBV11-3, the J gene TRBJ2-2, with D tentatively TRBD2 (5 bases). CDR3 length equals 17 residues. V dropped 1 base and J dropped 5 bases, with 17 bases sitting between them. Germline CDR1 is SGHNT and CDR2 is YENEEA. This chain's CDR3 is CASSLGAAAGYTGELFF. The CDR3 nucleotides read TGTGCCAGCAGCTTAGGGGCCGCGGCGGGTTATACCGGGGAGCTGTTTTTT.

This chain uses TRBV5-1 with TRBJ1-2; 7 bases align to TRBD1. This CDR3 has 14 amino acids. Trimming at V came to 4 bases and at J to 7 bases, leaving 10 bases not matched to a gene. The V gene's germline CDR1 is SGHRS and CDR2 YFSETQ. CDR3 residues: CASSMTGPVRGYTF. The DNA of the CDR3 is TGCGCCAGCAGCATGACAGGGCCGGTCCGTGGCTACACCTTC. The complete variable domain, with remaining parts taken from reference TRBV5-1 and TRBJ1-2, reads KAGVTQTPRYLIKTRGQQVTLSCSPISGHRSVSWYQQTPGQGLQFLFEYFSETQRNKGNFPGRFSGRQFSNSRSEMNVSTLELGDSALYLCASSMTGPVRGYTFGSGTRLTVV.

This clone has more than one count but fewer than ten. J is TRBJ1-1 and V is TRBV19; possible D gene TRBD1, 5 bases. With 6 bases removed from V and 3 bases from J, the gap between germline ends came to 5 bases. The CDR3 has 11 residues. Germline lookup yields CDR1 LNHDA and CDR2 SQIVND (reference sequence). Written as DNA, the CDR3 is TGTGCCAGTAGAGGGGACACTGAAGCTTTCTTT. It codes for CASRGDTEAFF.